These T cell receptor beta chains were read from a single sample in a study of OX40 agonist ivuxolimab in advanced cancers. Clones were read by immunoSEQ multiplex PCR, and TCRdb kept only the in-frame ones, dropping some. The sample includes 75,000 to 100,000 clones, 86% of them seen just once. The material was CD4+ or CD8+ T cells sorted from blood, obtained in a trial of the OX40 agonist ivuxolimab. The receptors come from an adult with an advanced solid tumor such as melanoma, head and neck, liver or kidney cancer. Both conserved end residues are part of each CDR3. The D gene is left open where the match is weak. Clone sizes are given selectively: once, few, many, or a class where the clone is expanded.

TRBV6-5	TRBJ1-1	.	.	CASSYMQGEAFF	TGTGCCAGCAGTTACATGCAGGGCGAAGCTTTCTTT
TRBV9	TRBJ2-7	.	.	CASSPLSGGGFYEQYF	TGTGCCAGCAGCCCCCTATCAGGGGGGGGCTTCTACGAGCAGTACTTC
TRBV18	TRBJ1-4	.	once	CASSQNRETNEKLFF	TGTGCCAGCTCTCAGAACAGGGAGACTAATGAAAAACTGTTTTTT
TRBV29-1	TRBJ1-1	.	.	CSSVNPLSTEAFF	TGCAGCTCGGTTAATCCCCTAAGCACTGAAGCTTTCTTT
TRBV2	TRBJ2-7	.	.	CASSPRVITGQYF	TGTGCCAGCAGTCCCCGTGTGATTACGGGGCAGTACTTC
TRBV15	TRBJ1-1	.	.	CATSNDPWGTEAFF	TGTGCCACCAGCAACGATCCTTGGGGCACTGAAGCTTTCTTT
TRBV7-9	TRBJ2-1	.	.	CASSLAGQGSYNEQFF	TGTGCCAGCAGCTTAGCGGGACAAGGCTCCTACAATGAGCAGTTCTTC
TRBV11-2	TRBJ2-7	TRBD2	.	CASSFGTSGGPSYEQYF	TGTGCCAGCAGCTTCGGGACTAGCGGGGGGCCCTCCTACGAGCAGTACTTC
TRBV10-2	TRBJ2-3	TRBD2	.	CASSVRLAGGISTDTQYF	TGCGCCAGCAGTGTCAGACTAGCGGGGGGTATCTCCACAGATACGCAGTATTTT
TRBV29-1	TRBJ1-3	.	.	CSYQGWSTGNTIYF	TGCAGCTACCAAGGGTGGAGTACTGGAAACACCATATATTTT
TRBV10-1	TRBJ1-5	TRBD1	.	CASGGDRERNQPQHF	TGCGCCAGCGGGGGGGACAGGGAGAGGAATCAGCCCCAGCATTTT
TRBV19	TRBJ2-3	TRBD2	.	CASSLAGGVTDTQYF	TGTGCCAGTAGCTTAGCGGGGGGAGTGACAGATACGCAGTATTTT
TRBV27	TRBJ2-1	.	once	CASSQRSYNEQFF	TGTGCCAGCTCCCAGCGGTCCTACAATGAGCAGTTCTTC
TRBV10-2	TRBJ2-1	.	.	CASSTAYNEQFF	TGCGCCAGCAGTACAGCTTACAATGAGCAGTTCTTC